This TCR beta chain was found in a study of blood T cell repertoires in COVID-19. Study as a whole: There were acute and convalescent COVID-19 samples, and they came from the United States, Italy and Spain. Sources were T cells, B-cell-depleted T cells, or PBMCs; the material itself was cDNA or gDNA.

In the original workflow: From reference gene primer amplification, estimates of nucleated cell counts were derived. The repertoire was sequenced with immunoSEQ multiplex PCR; TCRdb's copy has only in-frame clones and lacks some. V, J and clone size derive from that table, while D and trimming were established from the DNA sequence. The table lists more than 100,000 clones, 82% of them singletons. The count of this clone is one. Trimming removed 1 base at V and 3 bases at J, with 13 bases between. Per the germline V gene, CDR1 is SGHTA and CDR2 is FQGNSA. The CDR3 consists of 15 residues. What was sequenced was peripheral blood. V is TRBV7-2 and J is TRBJ2-7; D not certain. This clonotype was sampled from an older woman with acute or convalescent COVID-19. CDR3 in amino acids: CASSLGLGGNYEQYF. CDR3 in DNA: TGTGCCAGCAGCTTAGGTCTTGGCGGAAACTACGAGCAGTACTTC.